These T cell receptor beta chains were read from a single sample in a study of cytotoxic CD8 clonotypes in ibrutinib-treated CLL. TCRdb's copy holds only in-frame clones and misses some; the assay was immunoSEQ multiplex PCR. The data show about 140,000 clones, more than 70% seen once. This specimen was PBMCs, taken after 36 months of ibrutinib treatment. The receptors were sampled from a human donor with chronic lymphocytic leukemia. Each CDR3 is given with its conserved first and last residue. A D gene is named only where the DNA matches it firmly. The size entry is marked missing in some rows and otherwise reads once, few, many or a size class.

-,TRBJ2-2,TRBV10-2,-,TGCGCCAGCGCGAGTCGTCGTGGAGGGGATAGGGGCACCGGGGAGCTGTTTTTT,CASASRRGGDRGTGELFF
-,TRBJ1-1,TRBV20-1,few,TGCAGTGCTAGCTACAGGGAAGCTTTCTTT,CSASYREAFF
-,TRBJ1-1,TRBV2,few,TGTGCCAGCAGAATCCAGGCCACTGCGTTCACTGAAGCTTTCTTT,CASRIQATAFTEAFF
TRBD1,TRBJ1-4,TRBV30,-,TGTGCCTGGAGGTGGACAGGGCGGTTGGGAAAACTGTTTTTT,CAWRWTGRLGKLFF
-,TRBJ1-6,TRBV5-4,-,TGTGCCAGCAGCTTGGTACAGTCTAATTCACCCCTCCACTTT,CASSLVQSNSPLHF
-,TRBJ1-1,TRBV14,-,TGTGCCAGCAGCCTTCTCGAGACAGGTATGAACACTGAAGCTTTCTTT,CASSLLETGMNTEAFF
-,TRBJ1-2,TRBV30,-,TGTGCCTGGAAGTGGCAGTTGGGCGGCTACACCTTC,CAWKWQLGGYTF
-,TRBJ1-3,TRBV2,once,TGTGCCAGCAGTCTGGGACACGCAAGCTCTGGAAACACCATATATTTT,CASSLGHASSGNTIYF
TRBD1,TRBJ1-2,TRBV28,once,TGTGCCAGCAGTTCAAGACAGGGGGGGGACTATGGCTACACCTTC,CASSSRQGGDYGYTF
TRBD1,TRBJ2-4,TRBV28,-,TGTGCCAGCAGGCTATCACAGGGGGCGAGAGCCAAAAACATTCAGTACTTC,CASRLSQGARAKNIQYF
-,TRBJ1-2,TRBV10-3,few,TGTGCCATCAGTGAGGCCCGGCTGGATGGCTACACCTTC,CAISEARLDGYTF
-,TRBJ2-5,TRBV18,-,TGTGCCAGCTCAAGGCGGGACACCTTCCAAGAGACCCAGTACTTC,CASSRRDTFQETQYF
-,TRBJ1-4,TRBV18,-,TGTGCCAGCTCACCAGAGGGGGAACCAACTAATGAAAAACTGTTTTTT,CASSPEGEPTNEKLFF
TRBD2,TRBJ2-1,TRBV10-2,-,TGCGCCAGCAGACGAACGGGGGGGCCGCACAATGAGCAGTTCTTC,CASRRTGGPHNEQFF
-,TRBJ1-4,TRBV6-6,-,TGTGCCAGCAGGGATGCGGGAGGGAATGAAAAACTGTTTTTT,CASRDAGGNEKLFF
-,TRBJ1-5,TRBV5-4,few,TGTGCCAGCAGCTTGGCGGGGGTCGATCAGCCCCAGCATTTT,CASSLAGVDQPQHF
-,TRBJ2-7,TRBV30,-,TGTGCCTGGAGTTTTGGAGAATGGGAGCAGTACTTC,CAWSFGEWEQYF
TRBD2,TRBJ2-5,TRBV7-8,-,TGTGCCAGCAGCCCAGATCGACTAGCGGGGCACGGGGAGTACTTC,CASSPDRLAGHGEYF
TRBD1,TRBJ2-7,TRBV6-5,-,TGTGCCAGCAGAACCGGGACAGTTGACGAGCAGTACTTC,CASRTGTVDEQYF
-,TRBJ2-7,TRBV7-2,-,TGTGCCAGCAGCTCTCGGACCCGAACCTACGAGCAGTACTTC,CASSSRTRTYEQYF
-,TRBJ1-1,TRBV6-1,-,TGTGCCAGCGAAGGTCAGAGTGCGGCCTCTGAAGCTTTCTTT,CASEGQSAASEAFF
-,TRBJ1-1,TRBV10-2,-,TGCGCCAGCAGAGGCCAGGAGAACACTGAAGCTTTCTTT,CASRGQENTEAFF
TRBD1,TRBJ1-1,TRBV19,-,TGTGCCAGTAGCCTGGCATACAGGGGGAATGATGAAGCTTTCTTT,CASSLAYRGNDEAFF
-,TRBJ2-1,TRBV9,-,TGTGCCAGCAGCCCCAGACGGGAACTCTCCTACAATGAGCAGTTCTTC,CASSPRRELSYNEQFF
TRBD2,TRBJ2-1,TRBV19,-,TGTGCCAGTAGTATTGCTAGCGGGAGTCGCTCCTACAATGAGCAGTTCTTC,CASSIASGSRSYNEQFF
TRBD2,TRBJ2-7,TRBV7-9,-,TGTGCCAGCGTAGTAGCGGGCTCCTACGAGCAGTACTTC,CASVVAGSYEQYF
-,TRBJ1-2,TRBV18,few,TGTGCCAGCTCACCATCCCAGGGGATTACGTTTGGCTACACCTTC,CASSPSQGITFGYTF
-,TRBJ2-7,TRBV9,few,TGTGCCAGCAGCAGGGTTTGGGATTCCTACGAGCAGTACTTC,CASSRVWDSYEQYF
-,TRBJ2-2,TRBV11-2,once,TGTGCCAGCAGCTTAGACAGGGCCACCGGGGAGCTGTTTTTT,CASSLDRATGELFF
-,TRBJ1-4,TRBV11-2,-,TGTGCCAGCAGCTTCGGCCCCGGCCTTGGAGAAAAACTGTTTTTT,CASSFGPGLGEKLFF
-,TRBJ1-5,TRBV19,many,TGTGCCAGTAGTATATCCCCCCAGGGTTTGCAGCCCCAGCATTTT,CASSISPQGLQPQHF
-,TRBJ1-4,TRBV5-1,-,TGCGCCAGCAGCTTACGGTCAACTAATGAAAAACTGTTTTTT,CASSLRSTNEKLFF
-,TRBJ1-1,TRBV7-9,-,TGTGCCAGCAGCCCTATCACAGGGATCCCTGAAGCTTTCTTT,CASSPITGIPEAFF